The 2 T cell receptor beta chains given below trace back to one sample, sequenced in a study of graft-versus-host responses after intestinal transplantation. Profiled with immunoSEQ multiplex PCR; TCRdb holds only in-frame clones, not every one. There are tens of thousands of clones in the sample; roughly four fifths occur only once, and 0.93% lies in the top ten. No antigens are known for them. The specimen comprised unstimulated CD8+ T cells sorted from spleen or lymph node cells, sampled before transplant. The source of these receptors is a human donor who was the organ donor for an intestinal transplant.

The chain employs TRBV10-1 and TRBJ1-3, with TRBD1 matching over 11 bases. This CDR3 has 15 amino acids. V was pared by 8 bases and J by 4 bases, with 7 bases of the junction left unmatched. Germline V gene sequence: CDR1 WNHNN, CDR2 SYGVQD (reference sequence). This CDR3 is CASVRDRGSGNTIYF. The CDR3 bases are TGCGCCAGCGTCCGGGACAGGGGGTCCGGAAACACCATATATTTT.

The rearrangement uses TRBV2 and TRBJ2-2; TRBD2 agrees at 11 bases. Trimming cost V 3 bases and J 1 base; bases outside gene matches: 7. CDR3 length: 18 residues. In germline, CDR1 is SNHLY, CDR2 FYNNEI. This CDR3 is CASSDWASGRRNTGELFF. CDR3 DNA sequence: TGTGCCAGCAGTGATTGGGCTAGCGGGAGGCGGAACACCGGGGAGCTGTTTTTT.